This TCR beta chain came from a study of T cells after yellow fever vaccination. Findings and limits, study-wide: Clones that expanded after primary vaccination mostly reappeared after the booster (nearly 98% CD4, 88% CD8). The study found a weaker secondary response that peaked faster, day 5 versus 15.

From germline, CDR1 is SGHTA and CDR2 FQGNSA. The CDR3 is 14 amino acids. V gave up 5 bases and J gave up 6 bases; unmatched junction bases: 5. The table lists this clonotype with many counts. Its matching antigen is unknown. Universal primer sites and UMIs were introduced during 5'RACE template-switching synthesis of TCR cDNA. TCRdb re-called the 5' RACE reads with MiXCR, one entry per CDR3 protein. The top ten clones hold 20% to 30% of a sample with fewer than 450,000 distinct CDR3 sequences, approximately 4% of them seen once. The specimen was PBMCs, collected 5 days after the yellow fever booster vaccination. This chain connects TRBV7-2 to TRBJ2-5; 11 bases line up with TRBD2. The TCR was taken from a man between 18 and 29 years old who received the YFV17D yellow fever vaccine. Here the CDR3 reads CASSTLAGEKTQYF. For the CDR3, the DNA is TGTGCCAGCAGCACACTAGCGGGGGAAAAGACCCAGTACTTC.